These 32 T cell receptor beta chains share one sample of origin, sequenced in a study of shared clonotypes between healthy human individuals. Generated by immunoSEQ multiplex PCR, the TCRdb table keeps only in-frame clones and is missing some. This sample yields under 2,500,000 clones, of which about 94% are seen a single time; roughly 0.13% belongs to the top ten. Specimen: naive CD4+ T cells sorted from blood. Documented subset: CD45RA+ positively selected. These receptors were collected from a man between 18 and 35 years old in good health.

CDR3 nucleotide sequence: TGCGCCAGCAGCCAAGCCCTTGGACTAGCGGGGGGGACCTCCTCCAAAAACATTCAGTACTTC. Translating gives CASSQALGLAGGTSSKNIQYF. The chain combines TRBV4-1 with TRBJ2-4; TRBD2 matches 15 bases. The CDR3 covers 21 residues. V was clipped by 1 base and J by 2 bases; unmatched bases: 12. Germline CDR1 MGHRA, CDR2 YSYEKL.

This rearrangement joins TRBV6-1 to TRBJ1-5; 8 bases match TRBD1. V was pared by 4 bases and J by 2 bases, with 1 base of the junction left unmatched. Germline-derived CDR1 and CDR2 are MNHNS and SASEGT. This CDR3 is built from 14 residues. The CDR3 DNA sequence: TGTGCCAGCAGTGTGACAGGGGGCAATCAGCCCCAGCATTTT. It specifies CASSVTGGNQPQHF.

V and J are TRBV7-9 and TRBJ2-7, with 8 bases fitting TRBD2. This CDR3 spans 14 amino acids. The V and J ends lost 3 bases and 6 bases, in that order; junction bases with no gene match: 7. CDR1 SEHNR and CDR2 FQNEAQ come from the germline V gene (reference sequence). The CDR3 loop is CASSFDKRGSEQYF. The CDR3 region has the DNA TGTGCCAGCAGCTTTGATAAGCGGGGGTCCGAGCAGTACTTC.

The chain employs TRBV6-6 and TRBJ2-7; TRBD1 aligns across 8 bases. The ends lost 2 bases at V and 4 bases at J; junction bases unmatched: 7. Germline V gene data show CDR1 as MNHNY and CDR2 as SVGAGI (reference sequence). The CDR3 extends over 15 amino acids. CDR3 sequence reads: CASSYDQGAVYEQYF. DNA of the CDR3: TGTGCCAGCAGTTACGACCAGGGGGCAGTGTACGAGCAGTACTTC.

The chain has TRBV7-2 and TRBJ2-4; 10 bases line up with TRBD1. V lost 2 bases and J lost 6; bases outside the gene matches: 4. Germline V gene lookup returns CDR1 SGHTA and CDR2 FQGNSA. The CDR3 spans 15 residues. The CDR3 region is CASSLYGTGVNIQYF. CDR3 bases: TGTGCCAGCAGCTTATACGGGACAGGGGTAAACATTCAGTACTTC.

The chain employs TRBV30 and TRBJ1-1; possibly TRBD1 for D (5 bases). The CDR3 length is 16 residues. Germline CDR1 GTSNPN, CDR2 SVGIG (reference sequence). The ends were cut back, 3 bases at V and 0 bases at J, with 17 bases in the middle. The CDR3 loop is CAWREKAWGMNTEAFF. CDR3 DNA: TGTGCCTGGAGAGAGAAAGCTTGGGGGATGAACACTGAAGCTTTCTTT. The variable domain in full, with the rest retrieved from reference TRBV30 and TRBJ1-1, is SQTIHQWPATLVQPVGSPLSLECTVEGTSNPNLYWYRQAAGRGLQLLFYSVGIGQISSEVPQNLSASRPQDRQFILSSKKLLLSDSGFYLCAWREKAWGMNTEAFFGQGTRLTVV.

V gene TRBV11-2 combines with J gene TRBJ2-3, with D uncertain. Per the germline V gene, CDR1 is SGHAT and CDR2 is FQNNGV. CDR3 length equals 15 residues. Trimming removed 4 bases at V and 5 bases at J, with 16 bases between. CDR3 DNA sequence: TGTGCCAGCAGCTATGGGCTAATTGCCAAAGATACGCAGTATTTT. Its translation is CASSYGLIAKDTQYF.

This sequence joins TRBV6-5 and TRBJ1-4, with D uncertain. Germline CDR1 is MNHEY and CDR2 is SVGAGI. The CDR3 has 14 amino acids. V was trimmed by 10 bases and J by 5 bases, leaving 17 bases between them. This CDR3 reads CATKGGSINEKLFF. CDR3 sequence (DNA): TGTGCCACGAAGGGAGGATCTATAAATGAAAAACTGTTTTTT.

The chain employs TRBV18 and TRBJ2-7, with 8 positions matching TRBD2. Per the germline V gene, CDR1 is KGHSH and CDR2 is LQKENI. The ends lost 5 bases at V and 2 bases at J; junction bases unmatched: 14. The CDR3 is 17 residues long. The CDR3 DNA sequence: TGTGCCAGCTCATTACCTTTTAGCGGGAAAGTTCCCTACGAGCAGTACTTC. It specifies CASSLPFSGKVPYEQYF.

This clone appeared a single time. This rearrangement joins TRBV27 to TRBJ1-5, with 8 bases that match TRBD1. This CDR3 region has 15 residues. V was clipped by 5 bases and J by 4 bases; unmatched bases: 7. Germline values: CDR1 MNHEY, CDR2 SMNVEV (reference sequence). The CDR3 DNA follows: TGTGCCAGCAGTCCCTCGGACAGGGCAAATCAGCCCCAGCATTTT. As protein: CASSPSDRANQPQHF.

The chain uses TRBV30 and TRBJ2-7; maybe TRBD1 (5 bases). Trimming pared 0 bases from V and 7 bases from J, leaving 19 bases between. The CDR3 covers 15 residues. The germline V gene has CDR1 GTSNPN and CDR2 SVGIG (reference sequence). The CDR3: CAWSVPSGRAREQYF. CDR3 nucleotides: TGTGCCTGGAGTGTACCCTCGGGCAGGGCAAGGGAGCAGTACTTC.

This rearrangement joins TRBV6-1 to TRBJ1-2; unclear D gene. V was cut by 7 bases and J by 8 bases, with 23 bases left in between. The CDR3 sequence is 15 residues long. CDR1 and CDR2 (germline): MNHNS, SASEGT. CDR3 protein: CASTPGEARVSGYTF. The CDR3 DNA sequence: TGTGCCAGCACCCCGGGCGAGGCGAGGGTAAGCGGCTACACCTTC.

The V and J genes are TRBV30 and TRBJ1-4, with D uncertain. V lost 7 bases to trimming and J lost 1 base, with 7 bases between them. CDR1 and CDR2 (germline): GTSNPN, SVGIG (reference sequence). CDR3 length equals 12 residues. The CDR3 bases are TGTGCCTTGTATAGAACTAATGAAAAACTGTTTTTT. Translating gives CALYRTNEKLFF.

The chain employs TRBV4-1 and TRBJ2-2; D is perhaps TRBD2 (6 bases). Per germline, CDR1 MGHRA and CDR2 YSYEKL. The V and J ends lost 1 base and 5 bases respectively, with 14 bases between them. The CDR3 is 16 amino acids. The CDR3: CASSQGVGRGTGELFF. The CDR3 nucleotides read TGCGCCAGCAGCCAAGGGGTCGGGAGAGGGACCGGGGAGCTGTTTTTT.

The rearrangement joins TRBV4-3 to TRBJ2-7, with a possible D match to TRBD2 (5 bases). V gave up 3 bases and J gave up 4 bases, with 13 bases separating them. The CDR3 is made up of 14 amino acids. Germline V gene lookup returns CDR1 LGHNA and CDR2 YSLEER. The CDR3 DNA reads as TGCGCCAGCAGCCAGTCTCCTAAGCGGTACGAGCAGTACTTC. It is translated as CASSQSPKRYEQYF.

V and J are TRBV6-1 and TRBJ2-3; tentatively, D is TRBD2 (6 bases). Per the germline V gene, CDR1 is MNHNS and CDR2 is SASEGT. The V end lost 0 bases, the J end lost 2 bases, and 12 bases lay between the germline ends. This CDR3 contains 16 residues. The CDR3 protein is CASSEAGGTYTDTQYF. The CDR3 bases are TGTGCCAGCAGTGAAGCCGGGGGAACTTACACAGATACGCAGTATTTT.

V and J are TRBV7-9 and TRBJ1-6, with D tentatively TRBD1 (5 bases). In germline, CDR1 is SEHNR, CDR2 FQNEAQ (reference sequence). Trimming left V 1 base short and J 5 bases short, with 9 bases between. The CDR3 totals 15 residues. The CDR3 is CASSLGGVNNSPLHF. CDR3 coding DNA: TGTGCCAGCAGCTTAGGAGGGGTAAATAATTCACCCCTCCACTTT.

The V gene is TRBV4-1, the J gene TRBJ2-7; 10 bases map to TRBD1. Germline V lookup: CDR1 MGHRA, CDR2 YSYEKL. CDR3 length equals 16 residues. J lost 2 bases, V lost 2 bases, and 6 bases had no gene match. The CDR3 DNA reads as TGCGCCAGCAGCCAATCGACAGGGGGCCGAACCTACGAGCAGTACTTC. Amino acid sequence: CASSQSTGGRTYEQYF.

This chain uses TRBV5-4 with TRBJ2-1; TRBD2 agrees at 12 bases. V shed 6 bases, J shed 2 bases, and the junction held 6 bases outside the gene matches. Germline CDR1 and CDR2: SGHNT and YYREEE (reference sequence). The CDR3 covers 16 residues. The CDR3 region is CASTPSGGAAYNEQFF. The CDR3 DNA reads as TGTGCCAGCACCCCTAGCGGGGGGGCTGCCTACAATGAGCAGTTCTTC. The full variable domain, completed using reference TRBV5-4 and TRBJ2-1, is ETGVTQSPTHLIKTRGQQVTLRCSSQSGHNTVSWYQQALGQGPQFIFQYYREEENGRGNFPPRFSGLQFPNYSSELNVNALELDDSALYLCASTPSGGAAYNEQFFGPGTRLTVL.

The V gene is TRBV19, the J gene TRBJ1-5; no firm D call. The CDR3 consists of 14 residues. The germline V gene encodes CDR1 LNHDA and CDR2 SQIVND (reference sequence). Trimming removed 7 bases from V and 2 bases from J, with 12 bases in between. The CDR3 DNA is TGTGCCAGTACCCCCTATCAGGGCAATCAGCCCCAGCATTTT. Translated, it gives CASTPYQGNQPQHF.

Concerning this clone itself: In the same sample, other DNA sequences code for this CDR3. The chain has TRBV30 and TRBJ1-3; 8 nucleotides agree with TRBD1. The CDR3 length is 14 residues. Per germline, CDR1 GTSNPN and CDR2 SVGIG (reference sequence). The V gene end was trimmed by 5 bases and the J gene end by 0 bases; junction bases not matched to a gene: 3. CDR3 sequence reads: CAWSQGASGNTIYF. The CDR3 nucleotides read TGTGCCTGGTCGCAGGGGGCCTCTGGAAACACCATATATTTT.

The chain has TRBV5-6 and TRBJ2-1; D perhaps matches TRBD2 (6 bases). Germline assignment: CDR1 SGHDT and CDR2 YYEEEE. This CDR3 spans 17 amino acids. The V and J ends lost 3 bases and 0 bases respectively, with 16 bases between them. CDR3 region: CASSSLPVGGSYNEQFF. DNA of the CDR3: TGTGCCAGCAGCTCACTTCCCGTGGGGGGCTCCTACAATGAGCAGTTCTTC. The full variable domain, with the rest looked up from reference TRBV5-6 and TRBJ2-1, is DAGVTQSPTHLIKTRGQQVTLRCSPKSGHDTVSWYQQALGQGPQFIFQYYEEEERQRGNFPDRFSGHQFPNYSSELNVNALLLGDSALYLCASSSLPVGGSYNEQFFGPGTRLTVL.

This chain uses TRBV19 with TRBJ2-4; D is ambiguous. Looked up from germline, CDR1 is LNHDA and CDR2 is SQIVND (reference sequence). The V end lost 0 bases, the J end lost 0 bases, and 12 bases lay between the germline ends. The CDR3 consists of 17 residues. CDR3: CASSIDLLGIAKNIQYF. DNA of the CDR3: TGTGCCAGTAGTATAGATCTCTTAGGGATAGCCAAAAACATTCAGTACTTC.

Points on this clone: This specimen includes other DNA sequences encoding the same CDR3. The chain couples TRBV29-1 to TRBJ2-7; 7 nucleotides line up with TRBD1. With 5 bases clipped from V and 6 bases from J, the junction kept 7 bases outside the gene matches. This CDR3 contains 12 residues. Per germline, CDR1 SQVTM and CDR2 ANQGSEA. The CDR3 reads CSVRTGVGEQYF. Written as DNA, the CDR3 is TGCAGCGTTCGTACAGGGGTCGGCGAGCAGTACTTC.

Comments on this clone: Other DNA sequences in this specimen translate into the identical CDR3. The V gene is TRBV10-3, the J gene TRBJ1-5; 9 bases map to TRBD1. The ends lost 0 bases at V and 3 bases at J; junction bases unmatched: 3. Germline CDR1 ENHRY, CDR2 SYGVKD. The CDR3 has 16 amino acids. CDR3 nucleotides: TGTGCCATCAGTGAGTCGGGACAGGGAATCAATCAGCCCCAGCATTTT. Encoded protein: CAISESGQGINQPQHF.

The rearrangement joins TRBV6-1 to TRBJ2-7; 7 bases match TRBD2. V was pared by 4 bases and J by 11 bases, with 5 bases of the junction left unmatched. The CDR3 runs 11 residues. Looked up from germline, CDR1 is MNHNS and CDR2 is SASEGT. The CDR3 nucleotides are TGTGCCAGCAGTGGGAGCGGGGATAAGTACTTC. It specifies CASSGSGDKYF.

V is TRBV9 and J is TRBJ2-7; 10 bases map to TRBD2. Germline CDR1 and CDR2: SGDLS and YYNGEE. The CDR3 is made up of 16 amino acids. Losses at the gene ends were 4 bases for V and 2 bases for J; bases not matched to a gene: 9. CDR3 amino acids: CASSLGLAEDPYEQYF. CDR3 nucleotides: TGTGCCAGCAGCCTAGGACTAGCGGAGGATCCCTACGAGCAGTACTTC.

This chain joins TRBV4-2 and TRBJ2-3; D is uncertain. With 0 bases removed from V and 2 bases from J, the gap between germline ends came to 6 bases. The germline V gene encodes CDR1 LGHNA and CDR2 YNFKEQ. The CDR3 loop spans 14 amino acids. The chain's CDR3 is CASSQDLATDTQYF. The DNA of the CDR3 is TGTGCCAGCAGCCAAGATTTAGCCACAGATACGCAGTATTTT.

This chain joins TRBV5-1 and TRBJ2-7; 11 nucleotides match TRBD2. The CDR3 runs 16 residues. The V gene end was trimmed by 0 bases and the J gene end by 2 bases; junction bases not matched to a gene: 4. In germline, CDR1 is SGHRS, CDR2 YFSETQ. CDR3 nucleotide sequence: TGCGCCAGCAGCTTGGACTTGACTAGCGGGACCTACGAGCAGTACTTC. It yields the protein CASSLDLTSGTYEQYF.

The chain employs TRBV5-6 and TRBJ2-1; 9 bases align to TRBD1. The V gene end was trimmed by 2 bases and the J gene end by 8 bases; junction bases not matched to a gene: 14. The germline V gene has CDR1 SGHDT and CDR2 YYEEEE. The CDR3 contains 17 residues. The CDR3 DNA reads TGTGCCAGCAGCTTTCGAAGGGGACAGGGAGCTCAGTATGAGCAGTTCTTC. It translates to CASSFRRGQGAQYEQFF.

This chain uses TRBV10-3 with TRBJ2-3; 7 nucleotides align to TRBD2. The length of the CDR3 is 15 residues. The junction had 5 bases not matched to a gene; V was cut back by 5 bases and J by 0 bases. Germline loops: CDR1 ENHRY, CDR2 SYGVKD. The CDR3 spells CAISSGRGSTDTQYF. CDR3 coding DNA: TGTGCCATCAGTTCCGGGCGGGGGAGCACAGATACGCAGTATTTT.

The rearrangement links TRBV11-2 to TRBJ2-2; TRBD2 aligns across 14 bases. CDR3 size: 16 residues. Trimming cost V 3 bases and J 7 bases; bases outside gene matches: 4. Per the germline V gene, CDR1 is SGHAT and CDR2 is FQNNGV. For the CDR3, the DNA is TGTGCCAGCAGCTTGACTAGCGGGAGGGCCGGCGGGGAGCTGTTTTTT. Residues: CASSLTSGRAGGELFF.